The clone carrying this T cell receptor beta chain appeared a single time. The CDR3 contains 13 residues. The junction had 6 bases not matched to a gene; V was cut back by 6 bases and J by 5 bases. In germline, CDR1 is SGHRS, CDR2 YFSETQ. This entry comes from a study of blood T cell repertoires in COVID-19. In the study overall: Collection of acute and convalescent COVID-19 samples took place in the United States, Italy and Spain. The cDNA or gDNA used as material had been derived from T cells, B-cell-depleted T cells, or PBMCs.

Per the authors' pipeline: Quantification of nucleated cells was approximated via reference gene primer amplification. TCRdb keeps only in-frame clones here, not all; method: immunoSEQ multiplex PCR. D and trimming come from the DNA, and the V and J calls and clone size come from that table. This table holds roughly 62,000 clones, roughly 80% found once. This chain uses TRBV5-1 with TRBJ2-5; 8 bases are shared with TRBD1. This TCR came from a man aged 55 to 70 with acute or convalescent COVID-19. What was sequenced was peripheral blood. Written as DNA, the CDR3 is TGCGCCAGCAAAATGACAGGGGCCGAGACCCAGTACTTC. This codes for CASKMTGAETQYF.